This T cell receptor beta chain originates from a study of T cell repertoires in cytomegalovirus infection. Whole-study context: Both CMV infection and a matching HLA type were indicated by public TCR beta signatures.

This clonotype was found once. Its antigen is currently unknown. Whole-study results and caveats: Identification of carriers of CMV plus the relevant HLA was achieved through cumulative public TCR beta family frequency. The ex vivo response was dominated by HLA-C-restricted CMV-specific TCR beta clonotypes.

TCRdb analysed the reads with MiXCR anew, one entry per CDR3 protein. The sample carries around 530,000 distinct CDR3 sequences, 26% recorded once. CDR3 length equals 16 residues. The V end was cut by 2 bases, the J end by 1 base, with 14 bases between. The germline CDR1 and CDR2 sequences are SGHDN and FVKESK. The chain joins TRBV14 to TRBJ1-1; D remains unclear. Sequencing was carried out using PBMCs. This clonotype originated in a human donor in good health (CMV status not recorded). Some clones in this sample may be carry-over from other donors' samples. CDR3 loop: CASSQRTGIKNTEAFF. In nucleotides, the CDR3 is TGTGCCAGCAGCCAACGCACGGGAATAAAGAACACTGAAGCTTTCTTT.